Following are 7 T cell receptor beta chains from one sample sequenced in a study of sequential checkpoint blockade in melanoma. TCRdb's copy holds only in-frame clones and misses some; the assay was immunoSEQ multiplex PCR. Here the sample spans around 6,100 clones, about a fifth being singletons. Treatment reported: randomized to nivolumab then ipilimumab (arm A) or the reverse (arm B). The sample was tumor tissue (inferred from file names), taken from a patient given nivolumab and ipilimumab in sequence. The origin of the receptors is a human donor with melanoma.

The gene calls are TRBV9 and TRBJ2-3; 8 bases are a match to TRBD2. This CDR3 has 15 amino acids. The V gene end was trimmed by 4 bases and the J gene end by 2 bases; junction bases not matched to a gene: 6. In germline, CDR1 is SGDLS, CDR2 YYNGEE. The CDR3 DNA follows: TGTGCCAGCAGCCCCGGGACTAGTCCCACAGATACGCAGTATTTT. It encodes CASSPGTSPTDTQYF. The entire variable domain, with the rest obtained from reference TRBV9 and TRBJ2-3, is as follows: DSGVTQTPKHLITATGQRVTLRCSPRSGDLSVYWYQQSLDQGLQFLIQYYNGEERAKGNILERFSAQQFPDLHSELNLSSLELGDSALYFCASSPGTSPTDTQYFGPGTRLTVL.

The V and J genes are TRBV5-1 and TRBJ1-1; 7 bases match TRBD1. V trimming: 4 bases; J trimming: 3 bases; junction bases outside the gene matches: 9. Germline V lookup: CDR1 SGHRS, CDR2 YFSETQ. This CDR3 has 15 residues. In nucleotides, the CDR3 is TGCGCCAGCAGCCTTTCGACAGGGTCGTACACTGAAGCTTTCTTT. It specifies CASSLSTGSYTEAFF. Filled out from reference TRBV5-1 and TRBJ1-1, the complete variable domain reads KAGVTQTPRYLIKTRGQQVTLSCSPISGHRSVSWYQQTPGQGLQFLFEYFSETQRNKGNFPGRFSGRQFSNSRSEMNVSTLELGDSALYLCASSLSTGSYTEAFFGQGTRLTVV.

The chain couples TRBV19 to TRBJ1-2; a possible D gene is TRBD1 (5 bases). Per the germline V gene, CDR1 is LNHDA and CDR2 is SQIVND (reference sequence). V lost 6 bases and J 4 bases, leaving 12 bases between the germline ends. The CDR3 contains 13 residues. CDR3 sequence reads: CASSQGISYGYTF. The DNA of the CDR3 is TGTGCCAGTAGCCAGGGAATTAGCTATGGCTACACCTTC.

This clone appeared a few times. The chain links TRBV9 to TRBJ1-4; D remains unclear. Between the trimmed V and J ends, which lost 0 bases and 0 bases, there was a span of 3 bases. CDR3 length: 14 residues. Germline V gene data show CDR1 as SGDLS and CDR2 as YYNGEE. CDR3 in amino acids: CASSVDPTNEKLFF. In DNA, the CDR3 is TGTGCCAGCAGCGTAGATCCAACTAATGAAAAACTGTTTTTT. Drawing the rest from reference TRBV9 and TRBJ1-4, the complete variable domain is DSGVTQTPKHLITATGQRVTLRCSPRSGDLSVYWYQQSLDQGLQFLIQYYNGEERAKGNILERFSAQQFPDLHSELNLSSLELGDSALYFCASSVDPTNEKLFFGSGTQLSVL.

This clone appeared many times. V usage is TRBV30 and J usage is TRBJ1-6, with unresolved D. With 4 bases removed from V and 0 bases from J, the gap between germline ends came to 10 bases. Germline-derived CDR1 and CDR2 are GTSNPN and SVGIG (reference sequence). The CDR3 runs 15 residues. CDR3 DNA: TGTGCCTGGATTGGTGGGAACTCCTATAATTCACCCCTCCACTTT. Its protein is CAWIGGNSYNSPLHF.

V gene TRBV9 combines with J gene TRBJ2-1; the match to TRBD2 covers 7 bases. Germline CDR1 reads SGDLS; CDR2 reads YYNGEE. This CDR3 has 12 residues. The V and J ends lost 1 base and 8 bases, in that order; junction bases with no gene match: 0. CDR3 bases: TGTGCCAGCAGCGTACTAGCGGATGAGCAGTTCTTC. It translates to CASSVLADEQFF.

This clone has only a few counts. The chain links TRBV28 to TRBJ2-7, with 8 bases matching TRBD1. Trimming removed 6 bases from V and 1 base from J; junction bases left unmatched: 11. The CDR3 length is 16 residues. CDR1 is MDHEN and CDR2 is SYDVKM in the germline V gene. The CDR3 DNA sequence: TGTGCCAGCAGGAAAATGACAGGGGTAGAATCCTACGAGCAGTACTTC. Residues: CASRKMTGVESYEQYF. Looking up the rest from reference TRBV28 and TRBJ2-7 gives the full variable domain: DVKVTQSSRYLVKRTGEKVFLECVQDMDHENMFWYRQDPGLGLRLIYFSYDVKMKEKGDIPEGYSVSREKKERFSLILESASTNQTSMYLCASRKMTGVESYEQYFGPGTRLTVT.